The rows below give T cell receptor beta chains drawn from one sample of a study of T cell repertoires in cytomegalovirus infection. In TCRdb, the reads were re-called with MiXCR into one record per CDR3 protein. The data contain hundreds of thousands of distinct CDR3 sequences, 24% of them singletons. The sequenced sample consisted of CD8+ T cells from PBMCs. These receptor sequences come from a human donor in good health (CMV status not recorded). Some clones in this sample may be carry-over from other donors' samples. Each CDR3 is given with its conserved first and last residue. A D gene is named only where the DNA matches it firmly. Clone size is shown for a subset of rows, as once, few, many or a class of expanded clone.

cdr3_nt | cdr3_aa | v_call | clone_size | d_call | j_call
TGCGCCAGCAGCCATTTTGACACGCGAGATTCACCCCTCCACTTT | CASSHFDTRDSPLHF | TRBV4-1 | . | . | TRBJ1-6
TGTGCCAGCAGTTTAAGTTTACGGTATGAGCAGTTCTTC | CASSLSLRYEQFF | TRBV27 | . | . | TRBJ2-1
TGTGCCAGCAGCCAAGTCCAGGGCCTTAATCAGCCCCAGCATTTT | CASSQVQGLNQPQHF | TRBV3-1 | few | . | TRBJ1-5
TGTGCCAGCAGTTTATCGGAGTATCAGCCCCAGCATTTT | CASSLSEYQPQHF | TRBV27 | . | . | TRBJ1-5
TGTGCCAGCAGCTTGACGACTAGCTCAAATGAGCAGTTCTTC | CASSLTTSSNEQFF | TRBV7-8 | many | TRBD2 | TRBJ2-1
TGTGCCAGCAGCGTGGACAGGCGGTACATCTATGGCTACACCTTC | CASSVDRRYIYGYTF | TRBV7-8 | . | TRBD1 | TRBJ1-2
TGTGCCACCAGTGGGAGTAGCGGAGCCACCAATGAGCAGTTCTTC | CATSGSSGATNEQFF | TRBV24-1 | . | . | TRBJ2-1
TGCAGTGCCATCCCCGGGGTCTACTATGGCTACACCTTC | CSAIPGVYYGYTF | TRBV20-1 | . | . | TRBJ1-2
TGTGCCAGCAGTCAGGGGGAGGAAGGGCACGAGCAGTACTTC | CASSQGEEGHEQYF | TRBV6-5 | . | . | TRBJ2-7
TGTGCCAGCAGTTACTTAGGGACAGAAATGAACACTGAAGCTTTCTTT | CASSYLGTEMNTEAFF | TRBV6-6 | . | TRBD1 | TRBJ1-1
TGCGCCAGCAGTGGGGGAGATGAGCAGTTCTTC | CASSGGDEQFF | TRBV10-2 | many | . | TRBJ2-1
TGTGCCAGCAGTTTATCGAGGGCAGGGGGCTTGAACACTGAAGCTTTCTTT | CASSLSRAGGLNTEAFF | TRBV27 | . | TRBD1 | TRBJ1-1
TGTGCCAGCACGGCAGAGAATTCACCCCTCCACTTT | CASTAENSPLHF | TRBV7-9 | many | . | TRBJ1-6
TGTACCAGCAGCTTGGACAGGGCTAACTCACCCCTCCACTTT | CTSSLDRANSPLHF | TRBV7-4 | . | TRBD1 | TRBJ1-6
TGTGCCAGCAGCTTAGACGGGGGGCACTCCTACGAGCAGTACTTC | CASSLDGGHSYEQYF | TRBV7-2 | many | . | TRBJ2-7
TGTGCCAGCAGTCCGGGACTACTTCTCTACAATGAGCAGTTCTTC | CASSPGLLLYNEQFF | TRBV27 | . | TRBD2 | TRBJ2-1
TGCGCCAGCAGCCAAGTCCCCGGAAGAGAGCCCCAGCATTTT | CASSQVPGREPQHF | TRBV4-1 | few | . | TRBJ1-5
TGTGCCAGCAGCCTAGAGGACGGTAGCACAGATACGCAGTATTTT | CASSLEDGSTDTQYF | TRBV12-3/TRBV12-4 | . | . | TRBJ2-3
TGTGCCAGCAGCAGGCGACCGGGACCGACGAATGAAAAACTGTTTTTT | CASSRRPGPTNEKLFF | TRBV7-6 | many | . | TRBJ1-4
TGCGCCAGCACTTATTGGGGGGAGCAAGAGACCCAGTACTTC | CASTYWGEQETQYF | TRBV10-2 | . | . | TRBJ2-5
TGCAGCGTTGGCCACTTCAACTCCTACAATGAGCAGTTCTTC | CSVGHFNSYNEQFF | TRBV29-1 | . | . | TRBJ2-1
TGTGCCACCCAACCGGGTCTTAGGGGGCGCCTTGGCTACACCTTC | CATQPGLRGRLGYTF | TRBV5-4 | . | TRBD1 | TRBJ1-2
TGCGCCAGCAGCCAAGACTTCGGACAGGGGGTGGACACCGGGGAGCTGTTTTTT | CASSQDFGQGVDTGELFF | TRBV4-1 | . | TRBD1 | TRBJ2-2
TGTGCCAGCAGTTCCCGACAGGGGGCTTACACTGAAGCTTTCTTT | CASSSRQGAYTEAFF | TRBV28 | few | TRBD1 | TRBJ1-1
TGTGCCAGCAGTTTTCTGGGCACCGGGGAGCTGTTTTTT | CASSFLGTGELFF | TRBV27 | few | . | TRBJ2-2
TGCAGCGTTGAAGATCGGACAGGGACCGGTTCTAACTATGGCTACACCTTC | CSVEDRTGTGSNYGYTF | TRBV29-1 | once | TRBD1 | TRBJ1-2
TGTGCCAGCAGTTACGGCCTAGCGGATAACAATGAGCAGTTCTTC | CASSYGLADNNEQFF | TRBV6-2/TRBV6-3 | few | TRBD2 | TRBJ2-1
TGCAGCGTTGAATACACTAAGACAGAAGAGACCCAGTACTTC | CSVEYTKTEETQYF | TRBV29-1 | . | . | TRBJ2-5
TGTGCCAGCAGTTACTCGGCAGGGAGTGAGACCCAGTACTTC | CASSYSAGSETQYF | TRBV6-5 | few | . | TRBJ2-5
TGTGCCACCAGCAGAGGTAGCGGGGATGAGACCCAGTACTTC | CATSRGSGDETQYF | TRBV15 | few | TRBD2 | TRBJ2-5
TGTGCCAGCAGCTTCGAGGGGTTCTCCTACAATGAGCAGTTCTTC | CASSFEGFSYNEQFF | TRBV7-8 | . | . | TRBJ2-1
TGTGCCAGCAGCTTAGGGCCCCGGGACTTTCAAGAGACCCAGTACTTC | CASSLGPRDFQETQYF | TRBV7-9 | . | . | TRBJ2-5
TGTGCCAGCAGCGCCGACCCTAGCCCCTACGAGCAGTACTTC | CASSADPSPYEQYF | TRBV7-6 | many | . | TRBJ2-7
TGTGCCAGCAGCCAGGGGCCCATCTCCTACGAGCAGTACTTC | CASSQGPISYEQYF | TRBV11-2 | few | . | TRBJ2-7
TGTGCCAGCAGCCCGGGACAGGGAGTCTTAGAGACCCAGTACTTC | CASSPGQGVLETQYF | TRBV9 | . | TRBD1 | TRBJ2-5
TGTGCTAGTGGTTTGGATCTTCAGGGGGGCGAAGAAGCTTTCTTT | CASGLDLQGGEEAFF | TRBV12-5 | few | TRBD1 | TRBJ1-1
TGTGCCAGCAGTTTATTCGACAGGAGCCAAGAGACCCAGTACTTC | CASSLFDRSQETQYF | TRBV28 | . | . | TRBJ2-5
TGTGCCATCAGTGAGGGCACCCTCTACGAGCAGTACTTC | CAISEGTLYEQYF | TRBV10-3 | few | . | TRBJ2-7
TGCAGTGCTAGCGGGGGGGCCGAAGATACGCAGTATTTT | CSASGGAEDTQYF | TRBV20-1 | few | TRBD2 | TRBJ2-3
TGTGCCATCGGTTCTAGCGGTCGTGGGAGAGATGAGCAGTTCTTC | CAIGSSGRGRDEQFF | TRBV10-3 | many | TRBD2 | TRBJ2-1
TGTGCCAGCAGTTACGAGGGATACTCTAACTATGGCTACACCTTC | CASSYEGYSNYGYTF | TRBV6-2/TRBV6-3 | few | . | TRBJ1-2
TGCAGTGCTAGCCCACTAGCGGGAGCGATTCGGTACGAGCAGTACTTC | CSASPLAGAIRYEQYF | TRBV20-1 | . | TRBD2 | TRBJ2-7
TGTGCCATCAGTGTGAGACTAGCGGGGGGGGATGAGAACATTCAGTACTTC | CAISVRLAGGDENIQYF | TRBV10-3 | few | TRBD2 | TRBJ2-4